This TCR beta chain appears in the sequencing data of a study of blood T cells in healthy people across ages. It was with a sample-barcoded 5' primer and a J-beta primer mix that a second PCR of roughly 7 to 12 cycles was run. Samples each returned at least 2.5 million CDR3-containing paired-end reads. TCRdb independently ran MiXCR on the 5' RACE reads; one entry per CDR3 protein. The repertoire has 800,000 to 1,000,000 distinct CDR3 sequences, about 44% of them found once; the top ten carry around an eighth. In germline, CDR1 is MNHEY, CDR2 SVGAGI. V lost 1 base to trimming and J lost 3 bases, with 13 bases between them. The CDR3 length is 15 residues. This clonotype has just a few counts.

Sequencing used blood. The rearrangement links TRBV6-5 to TRBJ2-7; D is possibly TRBD1 or TRBD2 (5 bases each). The TCR originated in a man aged 25 to 40 in good health. CDR3 amino acids: CASSYYGTVGYEQYF. CDR3 DNA: TGTGCCAGCAGTTACTACGGGACCGTGGGCTACGAGCAGTACTTC.